Below, 25 T cell receptor beta chains from the same sample are listed, as sequenced in a study of long-term antiretroviral therapy in people with HIV. Running of the v3.0 immunoSEQ assay took place at survey level. Clones were sequenced by immunoSEQ multiplex PCR, and TCRdb holds only the in-frame ones, with some missing. Of around 40,000 clones in the sample, roughly nine tenths were seen once. The sample was unsorted PBMCs, taken 0.1 years before starting antiretroviral therapy. The receptors shown here come from a woman aged 45 to 65 with HIV.

In its sample, this clone is medium-sized (0.01 to 0.1%). The CDR3 here is CASSGPLWYEQYF. The CDR3 DNA reads TGTGCCAGCAGTGGGCCTCTTTGGTACGAGCAGTACTTC. The chain links TRBV25-1 to TRBJ2-7; D gene unclear. The V and J ends lost 4 bases and 4 bases respectively, with 11 bases between them. Germline V gene sequence: CDR1 MGHDK, CDR2 SYGVNS. The CDR3 contains 13 residues.

This rearrangement joins TRBV7-3 to TRBJ1-3; D is perhaps TRBD1 (5 bases). Germline lookup yields CDR1 SGHTA and CDR2 FQGTGA. The CDR3 runs to 16 residues. V lost 5 bases, J lost 0 bases, and 14 bases lay in between. CDR3 sequence: CASSTGPVFSGNTIYF. The CDR3 DNA reads as TGTGCCAGCAGCACGGGACCGGTCTTCTCTGGAAACACCATATATTTT.

In DNA form, the CDR3 reads TGTGCCAGCAGCCAAGACAATTTTTCCGGGACACGGAGTAAGCAGTACTTC. Amino acid sequence: CASSQDNFSGTRSKQYF. The genes are TRBV14 and TRBJ2-7, with a possible D match to TRBD1 (6 bases). Germline V CDR1 and CDR2: SGHDN, FVKESK. This CDR3 spans 17 amino acids. The germline V and J ends were trimmed by 0 bases and 8 bases, with 23 bases remaining between them.

This chain connects TRBV5-8 to TRBJ1-4, with 7 positions matching TRBD1. V lost 4 bases and J lost 6; bases outside the gene matches: 9. The length of the CDR3 is 15 residues. The germline CDR1 and CDR2 sequences are SGHTS and YDEGEE. This chain's CDR3 is CASSARGLGDEKLFF. In DNA form, the CDR3 reads TGTGCCAGCAGCGCAAGGGGGCTTGGGGATGAAAAACTGTTTTTT. Based on the CDR3 plus reference TRBV5-8 and TRBJ1-4, the full variable domain is EAGVTQSPTHLIKTRGQQATLRCSPISGHTSVYWYQQALGLGLQFLLWYDEGEERNRGNFPPRFSGRQFPNYSSELNVNALELEDSALYLCASSARGLGDEKLFFGSGTQLSVL.

This clone was observed once. This chain connects TRBV7-3 to TRBJ2-3; D may be TRBD1 or TRBD2 (6 bases each). The ends were cut back, 7 bases at V and 4 bases at J, with 15 bases in the middle. There are 14 residues in the CDR3. Germline CDR1 reads SGHTA; CDR2 reads FQGTGA. The CDR3 DNA reads TGTGCCAGCACCCAAGGAGGGGGGCCAGATACGCAGTATTTT. It is translated as CASTQGGGPDTQYF.

Details on this clone: This sample also contains other DNA sequences that code for the same CDR3. The J gene is TRBJ2-2, the V gene TRBV27, with D possibly called TRBD1 or TRBD2 (5 bases each). Germline CDR1 and CDR2: MNHEY and SMNVEV (reference sequence). Between the trimmed V and J ends, which lost 2 bases and 6 bases, there was a span of 7 bases. The CDR3 spans 13 residues. The CDR3 coding sequence is TGTGCCAGCAGTTTACGGGGACCCGGGGAGCTGTTTTTT. Protein sequence: CASSLRGPGELFF.

This clone turned up a few times. The chain carries TRBV27 and TRBJ1-2; tentative D call: TRBD1 (5 bases). Germline V gene sequence: CDR1 MNHEY, CDR2 SMNVEV (reference sequence). Trimming shortened V by 10 bases and J by 4 bases, and 16 bases separated the two germline ends. The CDR3 is made up of 13 amino acids. The CDR3 nucleotides are TGTGCCATCCGACAGAACAATCTCTATGGCTACACCTTC. Its translation: CAIRQNNLYGYTF.

This chain connects TRBV30 to TRBJ1-3; a possible D gene is TRBD1 (5 bases). Germline loops: CDR1 GTSNPN, CDR2 SVGIG (reference sequence). The V gene lost 8 bases and the J gene lost 0 bases, with 17 bases spanning the gap. The CDR3 is 15 amino acids. The DNA for the CDR3 is TGTGCCGGAGCCCAAGACAGTTTCTCTGGAAACACCATATATTTT. It codes for CAGAQDSFSGNTIYF.

This clone was observed a handful of times. The chain joins TRBV29-1 to TRBJ1-2; possibly TRBD1 for D (6 bases). This CDR3 contains 14 residues. Germline CDR1 is SQVTM and CDR2 is ANQGSEA. Trimming took off 6 bases at V and 4 bases at J, with 18 bases between the two ends. The CDR3 loop reads CSVSGQGYGYGYTF. The CDR3 DNA follows: TGCAGCGTCTCCGGCCAGGGGTATGGCTATGGCTACACCTTC.

V gene TRBV5-4 combines with J gene TRBJ1-6; 7 nucleotides match TRBD1. The CDR3 loop spans 13 amino acids. V shed 7 bases, J shed 8 bases, and the junction held 6 bases outside the gene matches. Germline lookup yields CDR1 SGHNT and CDR2 YYREEE (reference sequence). CDR3: CASGQGGDSPLHF. In nucleotides, the CDR3 is TGTGCCAGCGGGCAGGGGGGAGATTCACCCCTCCACTTT.

The gene calls are TRBV27 and TRBJ2-7; 9 bases align to TRBD2. Germline CDR1 reads MNHEY; CDR2 reads SMNVEV (reference sequence). J lost 6 bases, V lost 3 bases, and 3 bases had no gene match. This CDR3 has 13 amino acids. The CDR3 loop reads CASSLSSGGEQYF. CDR3 DNA sequence: TGTGCCAGCAGTTTGAGTAGCGGGGGCGAGCAGTACTTC.

This chain connects TRBV11-2 to TRBJ1-5, with 9 bases identical to TRBD1. This CDR3 is 13 amino acids long. The V gene's germline CDR1 is SGHAT and CDR2 FQNNGV. With 5 bases clipped from V and 6 bases from J, the junction kept 2 bases outside the gene matches. The CDR3 DNA reads TGTGCCAGCAGCACGGGACAGGGTCAGCCCCAGCATTTT. Residues: CASSTGQGQPQHF.

This clone appeared once. In DNA form, the CDR3 reads TGTGCCATCAGTGAGTCGACGCCTAGCGGGGGGGAATACGAGCAGTACTTC. This sequence encodes CAISESTPSGGEYEQYF. The J gene is TRBJ2-7, the V gene TRBV10-3, with 12 nucleotides matching TRBD2. The germline gives CDR1 ENHRY, CDR2 SYGVKD. Germline trimming cut 0 bases from V and 4 bases from J; bases unmatched to any gene: 7. The CDR3 length is 17 residues.

To note about this clone: Because the CDR3's place on the DNA is in doubt, the DNA is left out and the CDR3 is given as listed by TCRdb. The rearrangement links TRBV6-1 to TRBJ1-5. Both ends counted, the CDR3 spans 15 residues. CDR1 is MNHNS, CDR2 SASEGT, per germline. The CDR3 reads CASSSSIRGDQPQHF.

Written as DNA, the CDR3 is TGTGCCAGCAGCCTTTTTGGGACAGGTTACAATGAGCAGTTCTTC. Amino acid sequence: CASSLFGTGYNEQFF. The chain recombines TRBV7-2 with TRBJ2-1; 8 nucleotides line up with TRBD1. The CDR3 has 15 residues. V was pared by 5 bases and J by 4 bases, with 7 bases of the junction left unmatched. Germline V gene lookup returns CDR1 SGHTA and CDR2 FQGNSA.

The genes are TRBV7-2 and TRBJ1-5, with no clear D. This CDR3 region has 12 residues. The germline CDR1 and CDR2 sequences are SGHTA and FQGNSA. Trimming took 4 bases from V and 13 from J, leaving 14 bases between them. The CDR3: CASSSLMGQQHF. CDR3 DNA sequence: TGTGCCAGCAGCTCACTTATGGGTCAACAGCATTTT.

The sample holds one count of this clone. The chain joins TRBV18 to TRBJ1-3; maybe TRBD1 (5 bases). Between the trimmed V and J ends, which lost 2 bases and 3 bases, there was a span of 8 bases. From germline, CDR1 is KGHSH and CDR2 LQKENI. There are 14 residues in the CDR3. CDR3 amino acids: CASSPGTGGNTIYF. CDR3 sequence (DNA): TGTGCCAGCTCACCAGGAACAGGTGGAAACACCATATATTTT.

This clone came up once. CDR3 loop: CASSSEGQAGNTIYF. The DNA for the CDR3 is TGCGCCAGCAGCTCAGAAGGACAGGCTGGAAACACCATATATTTT. The rearrangement uses TRBV5-1 and TRBJ1-3; 7 positions match TRBD1. The CDR3 spans 15 residues. J lost 2 bases, V lost 3 bases, and 5 bases had no gene match. Germline V gene data show CDR1 as SGHRS and CDR2 as YFSETQ.

V is TRBV5-6 and J is TRBJ2-7; D ambiguous. Between the trimmed V and J ends, which lost 0 bases and 2 bases, there was a span of 6 bases. CDR3 length equals 13 residues. Germline values: CDR1 SGHDT, CDR2 YYEEEE. The CDR3 nucleotides read TGTGCCAGCAGCTTGGGCACCCCCTACGAGCAGTACTTC. It is translated as CASSLGTPYEQYF.

The chain recombines TRBV12-5 with TRBJ2-2; 7 nucleotides line up with TRBD1. V lost 5 bases to trimming and J lost 3 bases; unmatched junction nucleotides: 3. The CDR3 runs to 14 residues. Germline CDR1 is LGHNT and CDR2 is FRNRAP. CDR3 residues: CASGPGTDTGELFF. The CDR3 nucleotides are TGTGCTAGTGGTCCCGGGACAGACACCGGGGAGCTGTTTTTT. The full variable domain, in which reference TRBV12-5 and TRBJ2-2 provide the parts outside the CDR3, is DARVTQTPRHKVTEMGQEVTMRCQPILGHNTVFWYRQTMMQGLELLAYFRNRAPLDDSGMPKDRFSAEMPDATLATLKIQPSEPRDSAVYFCASGPGTDTGELFFGEGSRLTVL.

V is TRBV6-6 and J is TRBJ1-4, with 7 bases fitting TRBD1. This CDR3 region has 15 residues. V was clipped by 6 bases and J by 7 bases; unmatched bases: 11. The germline gives CDR1 MNHNY, CDR2 SVGAGI (reference sequence). CDR3 protein: CASSPSDRIGEKLFF. The CDR3, as DNA: TGTGCCAGCAGCCCATCGGACAGGATAGGTGAAAAACTGTTTTTT.

The chain uses TRBV4-2 and TRBJ2-5; TRBD1 agrees at 8 bases. The CDR3 length is 15 residues. Unmatched junction bases numbered 4, after V lost 3 bases and J lost 1 base. In germline, CDR1 is LGHNA, CDR2 YNFKEQ. The CDR3 coding sequence is TGTGCCAGCAGCCAGGTTACAGGGGGCCAAGAGACCCAGTACTTC. Its protein is CASSQVTGGQETQYF.

The chain joins TRBV5-5 to TRBJ2-3, with 7 positions matching TRBD2. The germline V gene has CDR1 SGHKS and CDR2 YYEKEE (reference sequence). CDR3 length equals 14 residues. V was pared by 2 bases and J by 4 bases, with 4 bases of the junction left unmatched. Here the CDR3 reads CASSFLAGADTQYF. DNA of the CDR3: TGTGCCAGCAGCTTTTTAGCGGGTGCAGATACGCAGTATTTT.

The V call is TRBV30, the J call TRBJ2-1; TRBD2 aligns across 7 bases. The junction had 10 bases not matched to a gene; V was cut back by 4 bases and J by 7 bases. This CDR3 region has 14 residues. Germline assignment: CDR1 GTSNPN and CDR2 SVGIG (reference sequence). The CDR3 region has the DNA TGTGCCTGGACGGCCATAACGGGAGGTAATGAGCAGTTCTTC. This translates into CAWTAITGGNEQFF.

The gene calls are TRBV4-1 and TRBJ1-2; the match to TRBD1 covers 8 bases. CDR3 length: 17 amino acids. The germline CDR1 and CDR2 sequences are MGHRA and YSYEKL. V shed 2 bases and J 4 bases; nucleotides not matched to a gene: 12. The CDR3 DNA sequence: TGCGCCAGCAGCCAATACCTCCGGGACAGGAGTGCCTATGGCTACACCTTC. It encodes CASSQYLRDRSAYGYTF.